This T cell receptor beta chain is drawn from a study of shared clonotypes between healthy human individuals. On the study more broadly: The donor pool was made up of a couple of women and three men aged 18 to 49.

Genomic DNA (from each subset) was split evenly across several immunoSEQ plates. This table comes from immunoSEQ multiplex PCR, and its TCRdb copy is limited to in-frame clones, with some not included. The sample holds 450,000 to 650,000 clones, around three quarters seen once. Sequenced sample: PBMCs. This TCR derives from a woman aged 40-49 years in good health. Some clones in this sample may be carry-over from other donors' samples.

The CDR3 is CASRRQGSSYEQYF. The CDR3 DNA is TGTGCCAGCAGGCGACAGGGGAGCTCCTACGAGCAGTACTTC. The V and J genes are TRBV27 and TRBJ2-7, with TRBD1 matching 8 bases. CDR1 is MNHEY, CDR2 SMNVEV, per germline (reference sequence). Losses at the gene ends were 6 bases for V and 0 bases for J; bases not matched to a gene: 4. The CDR3 is made up of 14 amino acids.